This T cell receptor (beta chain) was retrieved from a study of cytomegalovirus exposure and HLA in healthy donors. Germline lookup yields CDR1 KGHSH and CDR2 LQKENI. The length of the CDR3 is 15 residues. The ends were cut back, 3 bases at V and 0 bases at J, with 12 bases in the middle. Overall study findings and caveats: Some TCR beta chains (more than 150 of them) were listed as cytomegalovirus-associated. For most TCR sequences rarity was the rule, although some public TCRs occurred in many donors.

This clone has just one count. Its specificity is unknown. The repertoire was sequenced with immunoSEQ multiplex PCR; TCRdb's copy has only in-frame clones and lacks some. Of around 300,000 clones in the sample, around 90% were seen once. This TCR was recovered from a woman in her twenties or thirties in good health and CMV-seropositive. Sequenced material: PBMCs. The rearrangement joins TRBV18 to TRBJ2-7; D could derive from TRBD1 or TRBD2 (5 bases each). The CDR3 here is CASSPGAGYSYEQYF. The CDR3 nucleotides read TGTGCCAGCTCACCCGGGGCAGGGTACTCCTACGAGCAGTACTTC.